This is a list of T cell receptor beta chains from one sample in a study of cytomegalovirus exposure and HLA in healthy donors. Using immunoSEQ multiplex PCR, the repertoire was profiled, and TCRdb retains in-frame clones only, with some absent. Of approximately 220,000 clones in the sample, around four fifths were seen once. What was sequenced was PBMCs. These receptors originate from a woman aged 25 to 45 in good health and CMV-seropositive. Both conserved end residues are part of each CDR3. The D gene is left open where the match is weak. Where a row states a size, it is once, few, many or the class of an expanded clone; other rows omit it.

D gene,V gene,J gene,clone size,CDR3 DNA,CDR3 protein
NA,TRBV2,TRBJ1-3,NA,TGTGCCAGCAGTGGGGTAGGGGGGTCTGGAAACACCATATATTTT,CASSGVGGSGNTIYF
TRBD1,TRBV30,TRBJ1-2,NA,TGTGCCTGGAGTGTCCAGGGGGCTAACTATGGCTACACCTTC,CAWSVQGANYGYTF
NA,TRBV30,TRBJ1-2,NA,TGTGCCTGGAGTGTTCGCTTACAGGGAAGCGGGGGGAACTATGGCTACACCTTC,CAWSVRLQGSGGNYGYTF
NA,TRBV11-2,TRBJ2-7,once,TGTGCCAGCAGCTTAGACAGGGGGGACGACGAGCAGTACTTC,CASSLDRGDDEQYF
TRBD2,TRBV9,TRBJ2-7,NA,TGTGCCAGCAGCCCCCGACTAGCGGGAGTATACGAGCAGTACTTC,CASSPRLAGVYEQYF
NA,TRBV5-6,TRBJ1-2,NA,TGTGCCAGCAGCTTGGGGGCAGACGGCTACACCTTC,CASSLGADGYTF
NA,TRBV25-1,TRBJ2-3,NA,TGTGCCAGCAGTGCACCGGTATCGGATACGCAGTATTTT,CASSAPVSDTQYF
TRBD1,TRBV27,TRBJ2-1,NA,TGTGCCAGCAGTCTAAAGGTGAGAGACAGGGGCAATGAGCAGTTCTTC,CASSLKVRDRGNEQFF
TRBD1,TRBV5-6,TRBJ2-2,once,TGTGCCAGCAGCTTGGATGACAGGGGCTCGGTGGACACCGGGGAGCTGTTTTTT,CASSLDDRGSVDTGELFF
NA,TRBV4-3,TRBJ1-3,once,TGCGCCAGCAGCCCAGGACGACGCTCTGGAAACACCATATATTTT,CASSPGRRSGNTIYF
NA,TRBV6-6,TRBJ1-1,NA,TGTGCCAGCAGTTACCGGACAGCGAACACTGAAGCTTTCTTT,CASSYRTANTEAFF
TRBD1,TRBV30,TRBJ1-5,NA,TGTGCCTGGAGCCAAGGGACAGGGAATCAGCCCCAGCATTTT,CAWSQGTGNQPQHF
NA,TRBV27,TRBJ2-1,NA,TGTGCCAGCAGATCAGGGGCTGAGCAGTTCTTC,CASRSGAEQFF
NA,TRBV7-2,TRBJ2-3,NA,TGTGCAGGCAGTAGCACAGATACGCAGTATTTT,CAGSSTDTQYF
NA,TRBV28,TRBJ1-4,NA,TGTGCCAGCAGTTTATTTACAGGGAGACGGGAAAAACTGTTTTTT,CASSLFTGRREKLFF
NA,TRBV4-1,TRBJ1-1,NA,TGCGCCAGCAGCCAGGGGGGGCGAACCATGAACACTGAAGCTTTCTTT,CASSQGGRTMNTEAFF
TRBD2,TRBV29-1,TRBJ2-1,NA,TGCAGCGTTGAGGGCGGGAGCTCCTACAATGAGCAGTTCTTC,CSVEGGSSYNEQFF
NA,TRBV2,TRBJ1-4,once,TGTGCCAGCTCGGGGGGCGAAAAACTGTTTTTT,CASSGGEKLFF
TRBD1,TRBV5-1,TRBJ2-1,NA,TGCGCCAGCAGGCAAGGGACAGCTAAATACAATGAGCAGTTCTTC,CASRQGTAKYNEQFF
NA,TRBV6-5,TRBJ2-5,NA,TGTGCCAGCAGTACCCGACTCTCCCCAGTAGAGACCCAGTACTTC,CASSTRLSPVETQYF
TRBD2,TRBV4-1,TRBJ2-1,NA,TGCGCCAGCAGCCCCGCTAGCGGCAATGAGCAGTTCTTC,CASSPASGNEQFF
NA,TRBV30,TRBJ2-3,few,TGTGCCTCGCCGGGGCTGAACTCAGATACGCAGTATTTT,CASPGLNSDTQYF